This TCR beta chain was found in a study of blood T cell repertoires in COVID-19. The overall study: The origin of the acute and convalescent COVID-19 samples was the United States, Italy and Spain. The cDNA or gDNA used as material had been derived from T cells, B-cell-depleted T cells, or PBMCs.

This clone has only one observation. Authors' analysis steps: Estimation of nucleated cell counts relied on the amplification of reference gene primers. Using immunoSEQ multiplex PCR, the repertoire was profiled, and TCRdb retains in-frame clones only, with some absent. That table gives V, J and clone size, and the DNA gave D and trimming. The sample includes about 94,000 clones, about four fifths seen only once; the top ten take 15% to 20%. J was trimmed by 8 bases and V by 3 bases; bases with no gene match: 14. This CDR3 region has 17 residues. From germline, CDR1 is KGHDR and CDR2 SFDVKD. The receptor was derived from a human donor in a cohort sampled during active COVID-19. Sequenced: peripheral blood. This chain uses TRBV24-1 with TRBJ1-2; 10 positions match TRBD1. CDR3 sequence reads: CATSDRGNRDRGGGYTF. The CDR3 nucleotides are TGTGCCACCAGTGATCGCGGGAACCGGGACAGGGGCGGGGGCTACACCTTC.